This TCR beta chain was identified during a study of T cell responses to AZD1222 COVID-19 vaccine. Measured with immunoSEQ multiplex PCR; TCRdb has only the in-frame clones, and not every one. The sample shows approximately 110,000 clones, about 85% of them seen only once. The V and J ends lost 2 bases and 10 bases, in that order; junction bases with no gene match: 14. The CDR3 consists of 17 residues. This clone was detected once. This sequence originates from an adult in good health. The genes are TRBV23-1 and TRBJ1-6; 7 positions agree with TRBD1. TRBV23-1 is filed as an ORF, its function uncertain. Source: peripheral blood, taken on day 0 of AZD1222 vaccination. CDR3 DNA sequence: TGCGCCAGCAGTCAAGCACAAGCGCACAGGGGAGAGTCACCCCTCCACTTT. Protein product: CASSQAQAHRGESPLHF.